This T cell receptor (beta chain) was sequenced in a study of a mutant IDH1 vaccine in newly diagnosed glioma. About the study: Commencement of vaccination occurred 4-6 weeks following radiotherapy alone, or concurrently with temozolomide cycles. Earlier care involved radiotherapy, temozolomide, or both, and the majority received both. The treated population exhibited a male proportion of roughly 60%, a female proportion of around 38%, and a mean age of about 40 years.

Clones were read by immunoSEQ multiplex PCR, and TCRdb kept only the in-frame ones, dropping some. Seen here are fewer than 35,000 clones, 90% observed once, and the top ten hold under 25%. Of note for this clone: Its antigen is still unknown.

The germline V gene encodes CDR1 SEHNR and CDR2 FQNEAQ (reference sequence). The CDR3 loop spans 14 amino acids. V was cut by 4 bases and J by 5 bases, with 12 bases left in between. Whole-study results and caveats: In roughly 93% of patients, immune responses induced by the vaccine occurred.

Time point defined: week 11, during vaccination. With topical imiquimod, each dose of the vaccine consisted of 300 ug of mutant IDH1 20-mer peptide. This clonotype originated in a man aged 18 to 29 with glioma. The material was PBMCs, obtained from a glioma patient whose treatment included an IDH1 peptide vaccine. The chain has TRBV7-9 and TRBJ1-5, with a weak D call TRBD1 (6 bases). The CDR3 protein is CASSSSGEHQPQHF. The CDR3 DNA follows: TGTGCCAGCAGCTCTTCAGGGGAGCATCAGCCCCAGCATTTT.